The T cell receptor (beta chain) under discussion was sequenced for a study of blood T cell repertoires in COVID-19. Study information: Both acute and convalescent COVID-19 samples were obtained from the United States, Italy and Spain. T cells, B-cell-depleted T cells, or PBMCs provided the cDNA or gDNA that served as material.

V was clipped by 0 bases and J by 0 bases, with 9 bases between them. The length of the CDR3 is 16 residues. CDR1 and CDR2 (germline): LNHNV, YYDKDF (reference sequence). As handled by the study authors: Quantification of nucleated cells was approximated via reference gene primer amplification. Generated by immunoSEQ multiplex PCR, the TCRdb table keeps only in-frame clones and is missing some. Clone size and the V and J calls come from that table; the DNA yielded D and trimming. The sample has about 250,000 clones, roughly 84% seen once; the top ten hold over 1.5%. The TCR comes from a woman aged 40-49 years who had recovered from COVID-19. The chain is built from TRBV15 and TRBJ1-3; weak D call: TRBD1 (6 bases). The sequencing sample was made of peripheral blood. The CDR3 DNA reads as TGTGCCACCAGCAGAGATATGGGGGCCTCTGGAAACACCATATATTTT. Its protein is CATSRDMGASGNTIYF.